Listed below are T cell receptor beta chains from one sample, sequenced in a study of blood T cell repertoires in COVID-19. Assay used: immunoSEQ multiplex PCR; TCRdb lists only in-frame clones, some missing. In the table there are 300,000 to 450,000 clones, roughly 77% of which are singletons. The source material was peripheral blood. Receptors were obtained from a human donor with acute or convalescent COVID-19. The donor label of this sample is uncertain. Each CDR3 is given with its conserved first and last residue. The D gene is left open where the match is weak. Expanded clones get a size class; other rows say once, few or many, or leave the size out.

j_call,v_call,d_call,clone_size,cdr3_length,cdr3_aa,cdr3_nt
TRBJ1-6,TRBV28,TRBD1,-,15,CASNFAGTGDKPLHF,TGTGCCAGCAACTTCGCCGGGACAGGAGATAAACCCCTCCACTTT
TRBJ2-7,TRBV6-5,-,-,14,CASSPPTGTYEQYF,TGTGCCAGCAGTCCCCCTACAGGGACCTACGAGCAGTACTTC
TRBJ2-7,TRBV3-1/TRBV3-2,TRBD1,-,13,CASSLGQDYGQYF,TGTGCCAGCAGCCTGGGACAGGACTATGGGCAGTACTTC
TRBJ1-1,TRBV29-1,-,-,12,CSVEADNTEAFF,TGCAGCGTTGAGGCAGATAACACTGAAGCTTTCTTT
TRBJ2-5,TRBV28,-,-,13,CASSLAGLETQYF,TGTGCCAGCAGTTTAGCAGGGTTGGAGACCCAGTACTTC
TRBJ1-6,TRBV27,TRBD1,-,16,CASSLLGQMENSPLHF,TGTGCCAGCAGTTTATTGGGACAGATGGAGAATTCACCCCTCCACTTT
TRBJ1-5,TRBV6-2/TRBV6-3,TRBD1,-,15,CASSKQGLSNQPQHF,TGTGCCAGCAGCAAACAGGGGCTTAGCAATCAGCCCCAGCATTTT
TRBJ1-3,TRBV6-5,TRBD1,once,15,CATARQGARGNTIYF,TGTGCCACCGCAAGACAGGGGGCGCGTGGAAACACCATATATTTT
TRBJ1-4,TRBV4-1,TRBD1,-,16,CASSQGSGTGDEKLFF,TGCGCCAGCAGCCAAGGTTCCGGGACAGGGGATGAAAAACTGTTTTTT
TRBJ2-1,TRBV18,-,once,13,CASSPVSYNEQFF,TGTGCCAGCTCACCCGTTTCCTACAATGAGCAGTTCTTC
TRBJ2-7,TRBV2,-,-,13,CASSTAVRYEQYF,TGTGCCAGCAGTACTGCAGTGCGGTACGAGCAGTACTTC
TRBJ2-3,TRBV5-1,-,-,14,CASSSRVRVDTQYF,TGCGCCAGCAGCTCCCGAGTCCGTGTAGATACGCAGTATTTT
TRBJ2-5,TRBV7-2,TRBD2,-,15,CASSSNTGRGETQYF,TGTGCCAGCAGTTCTAATACCGGGCGGGGGGAGACCCAGTACTTC
TRBJ2-2,TRBV7-2,TRBD2,-,15,CASSLAGDGTGELFF,TGTGCCAGCAGCTTGGCGGGGGATGGCACCGGGGAGCTGTTTTTT
TRBJ1-2,TRBV27,-,-,14,CATKSEGSAHGYTF,TGTGCCACCAAAAGCGAGGGATCTGCTCATGGCTACACCTTC
TRBJ2-7,TRBV7-9,TRBD1,-,16,CASSLALTGTGDEQYF,TGTGCCAGCAGCTTAGCCCTAACAGGGACAGGGGACGAGCAGTACTTC
TRBJ1-1,TRBV6-5,-,-,12,CASGWAGFEAFF,TGTGCCAGCGGCTGGGCGGGGTTCGAGGCTTTCTTT
TRBJ2-1,TRBV19,-,-,10,CASQGNEQFF,TGTGCCAGCCAGGGCAATGAGCAGTTCTTC
TRBJ2-4,TRBV19,-,-,13,CASSTVAKNIQYF,TGTGCCAGTAGCACAGTGGCCAAAAACATTCAGTACTTC
TRBJ2-7,TRBV11-2,-,few,14,CASSSAGKPYEQYF,TGTGCCAGCAGCTCCGCGGGAAAACCCTACGAGCAGTACTTC
TRBJ1-1,TRBV5-1,-,once,16,CASSLGPGGSNTEAFF,TGCGCCAGCAGCTTGGGTCCGGGAGGGAGTAACACTGAAGCTTTCTTT
TRBJ1-2,TRBV5-1,-,-,17,CASSLGGLAGRNYGYTF,TGCGCCAGCAGCTTGGGAGGGCTGGCCGGGAGAAACTATGGCTACACCTTC
TRBJ2-7,TRBV5-1,TRBD1,-,15,CASSLDVTGTYEQYF,TGCGCCAGCAGCTTGGATGTGACAGGGACCTACGAGCAGTACTTC
TRBJ2-5,TRBV3-1/TRBV3-2,TRBD1,few,15,CASSQDGTGEETQYF,TGTGCCAGCAGCCAGGACGGGACAGGGGAAGAGACCCAGTACTTC